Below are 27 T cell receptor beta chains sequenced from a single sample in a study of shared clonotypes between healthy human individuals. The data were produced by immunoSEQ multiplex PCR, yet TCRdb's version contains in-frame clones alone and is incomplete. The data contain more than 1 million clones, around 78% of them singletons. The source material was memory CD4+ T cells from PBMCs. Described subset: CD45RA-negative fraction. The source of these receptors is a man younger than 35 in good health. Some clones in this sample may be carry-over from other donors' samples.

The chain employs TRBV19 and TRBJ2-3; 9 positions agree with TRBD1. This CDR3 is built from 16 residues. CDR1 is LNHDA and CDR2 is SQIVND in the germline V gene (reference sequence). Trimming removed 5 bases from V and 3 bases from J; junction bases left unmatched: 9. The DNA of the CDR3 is TGTGCCAGTAGTCCAGGGACAGGGATCGTTACAGATACGCAGTATTTT. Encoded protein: CASSPGTGIVTDTQYF.

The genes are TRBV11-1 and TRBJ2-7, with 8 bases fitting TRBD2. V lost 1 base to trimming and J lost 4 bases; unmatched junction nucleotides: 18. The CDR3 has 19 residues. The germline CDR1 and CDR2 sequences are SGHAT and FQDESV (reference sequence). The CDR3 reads CASSLGTSGRGLSPYEQYF. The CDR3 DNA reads TGTGCCAGCAGCTTAGGAACTAGCGGAAGAGGCCTAAGCCCATACGAGCAGTACTTC.

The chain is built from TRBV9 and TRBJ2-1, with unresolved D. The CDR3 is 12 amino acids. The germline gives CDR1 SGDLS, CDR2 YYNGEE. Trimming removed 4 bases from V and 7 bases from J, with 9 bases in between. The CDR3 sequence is CASSQDTNEQFF. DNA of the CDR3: TGTGCCAGCAGCCAAGACACGAATGAGCAGTTCTTC.

The DNA for the CDR3 is TGTGCCAGCAGTGGTCAACAGGTCCTCTACGAGCAGTACTTC. Amino acid sequence: CASSGQQVLYEQYF. This chain connects TRBV2 to TRBJ2-7; D might be TRBD1 (5 bases). Per germline, CDR1 SNHLY and CDR2 FYNNEI. The CDR3 consists of 14 residues. V was clipped by 4 bases and J by 3 bases, with 13 bases between them.

This CDR3 reads CASSLASGQGTPEQYF. The CDR3 nucleotides read TGTGCCAGCAGCTTGGCATCGGGACAGGGTACTCCGGAGCAGTACTTC. The chain carries TRBV11-2 and TRBJ2-7; 9 nucleotides match TRBD1. J lost 7 bases, V lost 3 bases, and 13 bases had no gene match. Germline CDR1 SGHAT, CDR2 FQNNGV. The CDR3 is 16 residues long.

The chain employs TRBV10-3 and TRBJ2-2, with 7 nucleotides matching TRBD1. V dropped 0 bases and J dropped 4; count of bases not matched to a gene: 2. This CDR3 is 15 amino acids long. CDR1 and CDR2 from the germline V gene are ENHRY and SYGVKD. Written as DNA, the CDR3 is TGTGCCATCAGTGAGTCGACAGGGAGCACCGGGGAGCTGTTTTTT. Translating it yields CAISESTGSTGELFF.

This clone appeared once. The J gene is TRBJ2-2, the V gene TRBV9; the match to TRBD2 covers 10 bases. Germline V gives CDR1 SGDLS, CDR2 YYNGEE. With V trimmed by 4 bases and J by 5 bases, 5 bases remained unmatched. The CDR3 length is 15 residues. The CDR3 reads CASSRSLAGTGELFF. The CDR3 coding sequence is TGTGCCAGCAGCCGGTCACTAGCGGGGACCGGGGAGCTGTTTTTT.

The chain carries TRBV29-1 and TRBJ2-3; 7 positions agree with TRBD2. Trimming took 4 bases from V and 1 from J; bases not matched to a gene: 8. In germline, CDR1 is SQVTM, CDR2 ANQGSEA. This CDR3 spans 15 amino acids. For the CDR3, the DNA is TGCAGCGTTGGCCCTAGCGGAGGTGGCACAGATACGCAGTATTTT. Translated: CSVGPSGGGTDTQYF.

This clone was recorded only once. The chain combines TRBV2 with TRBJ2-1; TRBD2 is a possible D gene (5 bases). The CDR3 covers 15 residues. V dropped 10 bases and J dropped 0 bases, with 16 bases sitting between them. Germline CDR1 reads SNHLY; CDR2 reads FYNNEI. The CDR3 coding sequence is TGTGCCACCTCGACGGGTGGGAGCTCCTACAATGAGCAGTTCTTC. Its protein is CATSTGGSSYNEQFF.

For the CDR3, the DNA is TGTGCCAGCCAGAAATACGGCAATCAGCCCCAGCATTTT. Translation: CASQKYGNQPQHF. V and J are TRBV2 and TRBJ1-5; D is unresolved. The CDR3 runs to 13 residues. With 8 bases removed from V and 2 bases from J, the gap between germline ends came to 10 bases. Per germline, CDR1 SNHLY and CDR2 FYNNEI.

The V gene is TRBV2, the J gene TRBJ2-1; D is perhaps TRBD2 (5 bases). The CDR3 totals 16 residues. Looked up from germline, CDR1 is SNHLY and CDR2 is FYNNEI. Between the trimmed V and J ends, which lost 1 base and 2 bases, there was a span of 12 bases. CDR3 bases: TGTGCCAGCAGTGAAGGGGGAGCACTCCCCTACAATGAGCAGTTCTTC. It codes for CASSEGGALPYNEQFF. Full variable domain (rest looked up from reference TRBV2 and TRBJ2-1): EPEVTQTPSHQVTQMGQEVILRCVPISNHLYFYWYRQILGQKVEFLVSFYNNEISEKSEIFDDQFSVERPDGSNFTLKIRSTKLEDSAMYFCASSEGGALPYNEQFFGPGTRLTVL.

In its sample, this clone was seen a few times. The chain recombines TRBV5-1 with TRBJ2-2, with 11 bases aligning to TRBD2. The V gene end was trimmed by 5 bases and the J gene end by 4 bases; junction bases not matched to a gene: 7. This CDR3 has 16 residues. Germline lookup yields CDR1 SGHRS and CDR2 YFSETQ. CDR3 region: CASSLIAGGGTGELFF. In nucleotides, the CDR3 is TGCGCCAGCAGTCTCATAGCGGGAGGGGGCACCGGGGAGCTGTTTTTT.

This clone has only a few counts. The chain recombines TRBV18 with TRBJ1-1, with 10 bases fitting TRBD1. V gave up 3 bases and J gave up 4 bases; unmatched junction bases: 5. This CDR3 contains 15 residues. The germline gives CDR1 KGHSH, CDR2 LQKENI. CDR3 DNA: TGTGCCAGCTCACCGCCGGGACAGGGGTTCACTGAAGCTTTCTTT. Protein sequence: CASSPPGQGFTEAFF.

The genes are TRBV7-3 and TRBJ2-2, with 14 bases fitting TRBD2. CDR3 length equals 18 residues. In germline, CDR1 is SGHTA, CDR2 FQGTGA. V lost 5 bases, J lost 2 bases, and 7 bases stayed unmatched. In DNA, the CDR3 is TGTGCCAGCAGCCCTCAGGGACTAGCGGGAGTTAACACCGGGGAGCTGTTTTTT. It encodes CASSPQGLAGVNTGELFF.

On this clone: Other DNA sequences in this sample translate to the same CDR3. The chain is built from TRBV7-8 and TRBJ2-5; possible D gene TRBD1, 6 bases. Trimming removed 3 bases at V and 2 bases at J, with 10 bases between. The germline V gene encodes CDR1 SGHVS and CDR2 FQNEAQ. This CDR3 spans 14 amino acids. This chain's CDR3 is CASSLDRYQETQYF. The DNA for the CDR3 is TGTGCCAGCAGCTTGGACAGATATCAAGAGACCCAGTACTTC.

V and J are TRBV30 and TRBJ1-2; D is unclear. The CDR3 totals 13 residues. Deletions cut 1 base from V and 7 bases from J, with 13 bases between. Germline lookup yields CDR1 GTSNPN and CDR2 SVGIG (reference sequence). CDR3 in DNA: TGTGCCTGGAGTGCTTCCGACTATGGTGGCTACACCTTC. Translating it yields CAWSASDYGGYTF.

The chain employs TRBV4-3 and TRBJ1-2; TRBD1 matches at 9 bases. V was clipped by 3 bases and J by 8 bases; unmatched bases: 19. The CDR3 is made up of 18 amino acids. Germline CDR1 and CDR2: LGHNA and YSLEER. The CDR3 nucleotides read TGCGCCAGCAGCCAGGACGGGACAGGGTTAGAAAACCGCTGGGGCTACACCTTC. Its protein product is CASSQDGTGLENRWGYTF.

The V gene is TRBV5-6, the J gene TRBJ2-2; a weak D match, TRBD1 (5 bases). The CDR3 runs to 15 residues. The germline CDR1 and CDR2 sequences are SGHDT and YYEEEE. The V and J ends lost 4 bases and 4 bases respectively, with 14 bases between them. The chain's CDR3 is CASSMSQVGTGELFF. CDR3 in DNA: TGTGCCAGCAGCATGTCACAGGTGGGCACCGGGGAGCTGTTTTTT.

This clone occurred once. The chain's CDR3 is CASQGVDTQYF. DNA for the CDR3: TGTGCCAGCCAGGGGGTAGATACGCAGTATTTT. This sequence joins TRBV2 and TRBJ2-3, with 7 bases identical to TRBD1. The CDR3 extends over 11 amino acids. The germline gives CDR1 SNHLY, CDR2 FYNNEI. V dropped 8 bases and J dropped 5; count of bases not matched to a gene: 1.

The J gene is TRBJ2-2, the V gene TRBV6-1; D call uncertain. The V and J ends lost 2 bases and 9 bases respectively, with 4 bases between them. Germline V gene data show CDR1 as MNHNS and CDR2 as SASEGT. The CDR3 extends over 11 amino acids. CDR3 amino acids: CASSEPRELFF. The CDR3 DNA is TGTGCCAGCAGTGAACCCAGGGAGCTGTTTTTT.

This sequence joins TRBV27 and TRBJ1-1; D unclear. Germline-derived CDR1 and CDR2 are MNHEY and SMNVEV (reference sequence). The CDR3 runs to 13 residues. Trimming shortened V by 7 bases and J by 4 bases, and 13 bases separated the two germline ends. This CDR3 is CASTSPLSTEAFF. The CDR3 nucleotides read TGTGCCAGCACCTCCCCACTCTCCACTGAAGCTTTCTTT.

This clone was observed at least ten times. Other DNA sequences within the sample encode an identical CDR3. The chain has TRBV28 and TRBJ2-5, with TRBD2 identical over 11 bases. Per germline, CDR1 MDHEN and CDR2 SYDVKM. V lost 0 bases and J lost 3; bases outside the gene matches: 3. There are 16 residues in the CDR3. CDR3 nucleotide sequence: TGTGCCAGCAGTTTATGGGGTAGCGGGAGGGAAGAGACCCAGTACTTC. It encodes CASSLWGSGREETQYF.

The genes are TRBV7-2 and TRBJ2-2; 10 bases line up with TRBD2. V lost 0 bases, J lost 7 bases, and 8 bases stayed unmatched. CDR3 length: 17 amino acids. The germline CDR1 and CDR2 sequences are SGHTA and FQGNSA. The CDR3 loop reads CASSLARLAGVGGELFF. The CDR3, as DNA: TGTGCCAGCAGCTTAGCGCGCCTAGCGGGAGTTGGCGGGGAGCTGTTTTTT.

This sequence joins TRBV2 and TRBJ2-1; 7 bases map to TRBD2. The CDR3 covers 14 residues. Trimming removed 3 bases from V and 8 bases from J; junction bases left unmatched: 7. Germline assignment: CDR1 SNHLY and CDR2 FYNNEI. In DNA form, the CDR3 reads TGTGCCAGCAGTGAGAGCGGGACGGGGTATGAGCAGTTCTTC. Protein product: CASSESGTGYEQFF.

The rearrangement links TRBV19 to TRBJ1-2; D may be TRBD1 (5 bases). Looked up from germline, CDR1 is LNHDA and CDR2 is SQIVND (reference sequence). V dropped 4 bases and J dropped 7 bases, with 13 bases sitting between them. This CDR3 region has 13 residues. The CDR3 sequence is CASSNAGISGYTF. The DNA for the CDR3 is TGTGCCAGTAGTAACGCAGGGATCTCTGGCTACACCTTC.

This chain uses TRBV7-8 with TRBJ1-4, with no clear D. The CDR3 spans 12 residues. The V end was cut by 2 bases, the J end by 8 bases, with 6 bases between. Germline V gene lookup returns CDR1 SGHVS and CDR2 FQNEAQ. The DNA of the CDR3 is TGTGCCAGCAGCTTAACTCGGGAAAAACTGTTTTTT. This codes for CASSLTREKLFF.

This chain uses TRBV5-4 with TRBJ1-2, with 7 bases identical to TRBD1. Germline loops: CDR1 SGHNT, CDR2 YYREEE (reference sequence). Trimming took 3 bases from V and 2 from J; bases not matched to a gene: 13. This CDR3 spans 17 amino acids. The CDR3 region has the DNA TGTGCCAGCAGCTCGGGGGGCCTTACAGGGGTCAACTATGGCTACACCTTC. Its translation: CASSSGGLTGVNYGYTF.